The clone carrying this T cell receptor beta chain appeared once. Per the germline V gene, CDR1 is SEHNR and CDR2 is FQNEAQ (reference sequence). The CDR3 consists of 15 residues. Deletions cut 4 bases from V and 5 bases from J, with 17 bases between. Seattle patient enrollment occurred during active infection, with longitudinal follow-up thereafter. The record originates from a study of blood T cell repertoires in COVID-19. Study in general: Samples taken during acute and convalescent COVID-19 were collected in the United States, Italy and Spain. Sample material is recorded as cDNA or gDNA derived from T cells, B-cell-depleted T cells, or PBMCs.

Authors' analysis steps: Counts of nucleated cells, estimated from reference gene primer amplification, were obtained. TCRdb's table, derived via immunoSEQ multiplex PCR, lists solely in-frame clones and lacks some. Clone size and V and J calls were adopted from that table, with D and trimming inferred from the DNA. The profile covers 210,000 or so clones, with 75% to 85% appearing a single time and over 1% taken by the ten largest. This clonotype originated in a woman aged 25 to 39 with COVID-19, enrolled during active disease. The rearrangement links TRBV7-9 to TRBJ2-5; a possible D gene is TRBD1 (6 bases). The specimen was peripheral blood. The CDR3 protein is CASSYWTAKVETQYF. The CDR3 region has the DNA TGTGCCAGCAGCTATTGGACAGCTAAGGTGGAGACCCAGTACTTC.